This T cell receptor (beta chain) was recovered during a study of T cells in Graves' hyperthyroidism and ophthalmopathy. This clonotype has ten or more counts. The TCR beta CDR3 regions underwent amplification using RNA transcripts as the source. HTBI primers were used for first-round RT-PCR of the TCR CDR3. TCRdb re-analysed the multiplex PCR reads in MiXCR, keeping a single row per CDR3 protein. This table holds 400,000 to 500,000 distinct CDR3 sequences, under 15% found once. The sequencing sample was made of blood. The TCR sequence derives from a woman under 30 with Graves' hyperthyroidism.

The DNA of the CDR3 is TGTGCCAGCTTTAATGAAAAACTGTTTTTT. Its protein product is CASFNEKLFF. The chain uses TRBV6-1 and TRBJ1-4; no firm D call. V lost 8 bases to trimming and J lost 4 bases, with 2 bases between them. Germline CDR1 and CDR2: MNHNS and SASEGT. This CDR3 contains 10 residues.